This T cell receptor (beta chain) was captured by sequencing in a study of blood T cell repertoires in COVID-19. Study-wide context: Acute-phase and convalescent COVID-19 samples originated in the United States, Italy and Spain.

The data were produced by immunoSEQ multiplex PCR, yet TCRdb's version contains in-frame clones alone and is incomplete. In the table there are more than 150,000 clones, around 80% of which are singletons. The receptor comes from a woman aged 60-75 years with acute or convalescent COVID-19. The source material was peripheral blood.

DNA for the CDR3: TGTGCCAGCAGCAGATCGGCGGGGGGCTACAATGAGCAGTTCTTC. The encoded protein is CASSRSAGGYNEQFF. This chain links TRBV7-9 with TRBJ2-1, with 8 bases that match TRBD2. The CDR3 is made up of 15 amino acids. Germline V CDR1 and CDR2: SEHNR, FQNEAQ (reference sequence). V gave up 5 bases and J gave up 3 bases; unmatched junction bases: 6.